This T cell receptor beta chain originates from a study of molecular identifiers for immune sequencing clone quantification. Findings and caveats of the study: A single cell's spiked Jurkat TCR RNA was reportedly detectable among fewer than 1.1 million naive cells.

This clonotype came up many times. As yet, its antigen is unknown. Germline CDR1 SNHLY, CDR2 FYNNEI. The CDR3 totals 14 residues. The ends lost 6 bases at V and 3 bases at J; junction bases unmatched: 5. Methods described previously were used for bulk TCR libraries, and listed TCR primers were applied. TCRdb analysed the PCR reads with MiXCR anew, one entry per CDR3 protein. This sample yields 50,000 to 65,000 distinct CDR3 sequences, of which 20% to 25% are seen a single time; 1.9% belongs to the top ten. This sequence joins TRBV2 and TRBJ2-7; 10 nucleotides line up with TRBD1. The clonotype comes from a human donor in good health. Some libraries in this study had Jurkat cell RNA spiked in. The sample taken for sequencing was naive CD8+ T cells from blood, with Jurkat cell RNA spiked in. Subset reported: FACS-sorted CD8+CD4-CCR7+CD45RA+ naive T cells. CDR3 nucleotide sequence: TGTGCCAGCAGGCCCGGGACAGGGGACTACGAGCAGTACTTC. It translates to CASRPGTGDYEQYF.